This passage covers 21 T cell receptor beta chains from one sample sequenced in a study of blood T cell repertoires in COVID-19. The data were produced by immunoSEQ multiplex PCR, yet TCRdb's version contains in-frame clones alone and is incomplete. The sample carries a few hundred thousand clones, around 84% recorded once. The sequenced sample was peripheral blood. Receptors originate from a woman between 35 and 50 years old who had recovered from COVID-19.

This chain connects TRBV3-1 (or the pseudogene TRBV3-2) to TRBJ1-4; D is unclear. V lost 0 bases and J 8 bases, leaving 10 bases between the germline ends. Per the germline V gene, CDR1 is LGHDT and CDR2 is YNNKEL (reference sequence). This CDR3 has 14 amino acids. CDR3 in amino acids: CASSQDGRAEKLFF. CDR3 bases: TGTGCCAGCAGCCAAGATGGGAGGGCAGAAAAACTGTTTTTT.

CDR3 sequence (DNA): TGTGCCAGCAGCTCCTGGGCTACGACGACCGGGGAGCTGTTTTTT. Translation gives CASSSWATTTGELFF. The V and J genes are TRBV5-4 and TRBJ2-2, with no clear D. The V gene's germline CDR1 is SGHNT and CDR2 YYREEE (reference sequence). Trimming removed 3 bases at V and 5 bases at J, with 14 bases between. The CDR3 contains 15 residues.

The gene calls are TRBV18 and TRBJ2-5; the D is unclear. The V and J ends lost 1 base and 2 bases respectively, with 8 bases between them. This CDR3 has 14 residues. The germline CDR1 and CDR2 sequences are KGHSH and LQKENI. CDR3 nucleotide sequence: TGTGCCAGCTCACCACAGCCAGGTCAAGAGACCCAGTACTTC. Its translation is CASSPQPGQETQYF. The whole variable domain, filled in from reference TRBV18 and TRBJ2-5, reads NAGVMQNPRHLVRRRGQEARLRCSPMKGHSHVYWYRQLPEEGLKFMVYLQKENIIDESGMPKERFSAEFPKEGPSILRIQQVVRGDSAAYFCASSPQPGQETQYFGPGTRLLVL.

The chain joins TRBV7-3 to TRBJ2-2; 8 nucleotides line up with TRBD1. The V segment lost 2 bases and the J segment 0 bases; nucleotides outside the gene matches: 2. This CDR3 is built from 16 residues. Germline loops: CDR1 SGHTA, CDR2 FQGTGA. The CDR3 reads CASSLGTGTNTGELFF. The DNA for the CDR3 is TGTGCCAGCAGCTTAGGGACAGGCACGAACACCGGGGAGCTGTTTTTT.

V is TRBV3-1 (or the pseudogene TRBV3-2) and J is TRBJ1-1, with 7 positions matching TRBD1. The CDR3 extends over 14 amino acids. Trimming at V came to 4 bases and at J to 2 bases, leaving 4 bases not matched to a gene. Germline CDR1 is LGHDT and CDR2 is YNNKEL (reference sequence). CDR3 amino acids: CASSLGTANTEAFF. CDR3 sequence (DNA): TGTGCCAGCAGCCTAGGGACAGCCAACACTGAAGCTTTCTTT.

The chain recombines TRBV7-9 with TRBJ1-5; D perhaps matches TRBD1 (5 bases). CDR1 and CDR2 from the germline V gene are SEHNR and FQNEAQ (reference sequence). The CDR3 is 16 amino acids. V dropped 4 bases and J dropped 0 bases, with 13 bases sitting between them. Here the CDR3 reads CASSSTQGYSNQPQHF. In DNA, the CDR3 is TGTGCCAGCAGCTCGACCCAGGGTTATAGCAATCAGCCCCAGCATTTT.

The gene calls are TRBV12-5 and TRBJ2-7; 9 bases map to TRBD1. This CDR3 is 13 amino acids long. Germline CDR1 reads LGHNT; CDR2 reads FRNRAP. Trimming at V came to 6 bases and at J to 3 bases, leaving 3 bases not matched to a gene. CDR3: CASGRDRDYEQYF. As DNA, the CDR3 is TGTGCTAGTGGCAGGGACAGGGACTACGAGCAGTACTTC.

The chain joins TRBV28 to TRBJ2-5; 14 positions agree with TRBD2. The CDR3 contains 16 residues. With V trimmed by 7 bases and J by 2 bases, 6 bases remained unmatched. CDR1 is MDHEN, CDR2 SYDVKM, per germline. The DNA for the CDR3 is TGTGCCAGCAAACTTAGGACTAGCGGGGGGCAAGAGACCCAGTACTTC. This translates into CASKLRTSGGQETQYF.

This clone has a handful of counts. V and J are TRBV5-1 and TRBJ1-6; D might be TRBD1 (6 bases). The CDR3 is 16 residues long. CDR1 and CDR2 (germline): SGHRS, YFSETQ. V was pared by 0 bases and J by 7 bases, with 14 bases between. CDR3: CASSLDGQFGNSPLHF. The DNA for the CDR3 is TGCGCCAGCAGCTTGGACGGACAGTTCGGCAATTCACCCCTCCACTTT.

V is TRBV7-9 and J is TRBJ2-3, with D maybe TRBD2 (6 bases). Germline assignment: CDR1 SEHNR and CDR2 FQNEAQ (reference sequence). The germline V and J ends were trimmed by 1 base and 5 bases, with 16 bases remaining between them. This CDR3 is built from 16 residues. The DNA for the CDR3 is TGTGCCAGCAGCTTAGTCTTACTGGGGACTGAAGATACGCAGTATTTT. Translation: CASSLVLLGTEDTQYF.

The V and J genes are TRBV7-9 and TRBJ1-1; 7 bases fit TRBD1. Trimming cost V 5 bases and J 1 base; bases outside gene matches: 4. The CDR3 covers 14 residues. Germline assignment: CDR1 SEHNR and CDR2 FQNEAQ (reference sequence). The CDR3 nucleotides are TGTGCCAGCAGCGGGGACAGAAGGAACACTGAAGCTTTCTTT. Translating gives CASSGDRRNTEAFF.

The gene calls are TRBV19 and TRBJ1-6, with D perhaps matching TRBD1 (5 bases). The CDR3 spans 15 residues. Trimming cost V 7 bases and J 10 bases, with 20 bases left between them. CDR1 is LNHDA and CDR2 is SQIVND in the germline V gene (reference sequence). The CDR3 bases are TGTGCCAGTAATCCGGCTCGGGGGGGGAACTCACCCCTCCACTTT. Translation: CASNPARGGNSPLHF.

This clone was seen once. The chain has TRBV2 and TRBJ2-5, with TRBD1 identical over 9 bases. After removal of 5 bases from V and 4 bases from J, the junction contained 8 bases not matched to a gene. The CDR3 length is 15 residues. The germline V gene encodes CDR1 SNHLY and CDR2 FYNNEI. CDR3 sequence reads: CASSLGQGVLETQYF. CDR3 DNA sequence: TGTGCCAGCAGTCTGGGACAGGGTGTCTTAGAGACCCAGTACTTC.

This clone was observed a handful of times. The rearrangement uses TRBV10-1 and TRBJ1-1; D is unclear. V was trimmed by 8 bases and J by 0 bases, leaving 10 bases between them. The CDR3 runs to 13 residues. Germline V lookup: CDR1 WNHNN, CDR2 SYGVQD (reference sequence). Written as DNA, the CDR3 is TGCGCCAGCTCCGCAGGTCTGAACACTGAAGCTTTCTTT. Protein sequence: CASSAGLNTEAFF.

This chain uses TRBV5-1 with TRBJ2-7; TRBD1 is a possible D gene (6 bases). Germline CDR1 is SGHRS and CDR2 is YFSETQ. V was trimmed by 4 bases and J by 3 bases, leaving 14 bases between them. The CDR3 runs to 14 residues. The CDR3 bases are TGCGCCAGCAGCCTCCACAGGGACCACTACGAGCAGTACTTC. Its protein product is CASSLHRDHYEQYF.

The V and J genes are TRBV7-2 and TRBJ2-7, with TRBD1 matching over 8 bases. Germline V gives CDR1 SGHTA, CDR2 FQGNSA. The CDR3 is 14 amino acids. V lost 6 bases to trimming and J lost 2 bases; unmatched junction nucleotides: 6. The CDR3 sequence: CASRTTGGTYEQYF. The CDR3 nucleotides read TGTGCCAGCAGAACCACAGGGGGAACCTACGAGCAGTACTTC.

The chain couples TRBV30 to TRBJ1-2, with TRBD1 as a possible D gene (6 bases). V dropped 4 bases and J dropped 5 bases, with 17 bases sitting between them. This CDR3 comprises 14 residues. Germline CDR1 reads GTSNPN; CDR2 reads SVGIG (reference sequence). CDR3 nucleotide sequence: TGTGCCTGGAAGTTCACAGGGCCATGGTATGGCTACACCTTC. Translation: CAWKFTGPWYGYTF.

The chain joins TRBV7-9 to TRBJ1-1; a possible D gene is TRBD1 (6 bases). The CDR3 has 12 amino acids. Trimming cost V 6 bases and J 8 bases, with 13 bases left between them. Germline CDR1 is SEHNR and CDR2 is FQNEAQ (reference sequence). CDR3 in DNA: TGTGCCAGCAGAAGGGACATGAACGAAGCTTTCTTT. Its translation: CASRRDMNEAFF.

The chain has TRBV2 and TRBJ2-7; 8 nucleotides agree with TRBD1. Per germline, CDR1 SNHLY and CDR2 FYNNEI. V shed 6 bases and J 3 bases; nucleotides not matched to a gene: 4. This CDR3 spans 13 amino acids. CDR3 in DNA: TGTGCCAGCAGACTAACAGGGGGCTACGAGCAGTACTTC. Its translation is CASRLTGGYEQYF.

This rearrangement joins TRBV11-2 to TRBJ2-5; 10 positions agree with TRBD2. The CDR3 spans 15 residues. The V gene's germline CDR1 is SGHAT and CDR2 FQNNGV. With V trimmed by 5 bases and J by 2 bases, 5 bases remained unmatched. The CDR3 is CASSLIAGGQETQYF. Written as DNA, the CDR3 is TGTGCCAGCAGCCTAATAGCGGGGGGACAAGAGACCCAGTACTTC.

V and J are TRBV6-5 and TRBJ2-3; tentative D call: TRBD1 (6 bases). The CDR3 runs to 15 residues. Per germline, CDR1 MNHEY and CDR2 SVGAGI. V gave up 5 bases and J gave up 4 bases, with 16 bases separating them. The CDR3 spells CASSPWTVLSDTQYF. In DNA form, the CDR3 reads TGTGCCAGCAGTCCTTGGACAGTACTCTCAGATACGCAGTATTTT.